This record covers a single T cell receptor beta chain. Its ends do not fully match the called genes, so a read error is possible. This record comes from a study of blood T cells in healthy people across ages. The CDR3 has 15 residues. Per germline, CDR1 MNHNS and CDR2 SASEGT. PCR was performed a second time for about 7 to 12 cycles using a sample-barcoded 5' primer and a J-beta primer mix. TCRdb independently ran MiXCR on the 5' RACE reads; one entry per CDR3 protein. The sample lists hundreds of thousands of distinct CDR3 sequences, roughly 43% occurring once. The receptor's source is an elderly man in good health. The source material was blood. This chain connects TRBV6-1 to TRBJ2-3; 12 bases match TRBD2. This CDR3 is CAGRSSGGARDTQYF. The CDR3 DNA follows: TGTGCCGGCAGATCTAGCGGGGGGGCCAGAGATACGCAGTATTTT.